The clone carrying this TCR beta chain appeared a single time. Assay: immunoSEQ multiplex PCR; the TCRdb copy retains only in-frame clones and omits some. The table has some 78,000 clones, around 90% seen once. CDR3 length: 17 residues. Looked up from germline, CDR1 is SEHNR and CDR2 is FQNEAQ (reference sequence). V shed 0 bases, J shed 5 bases, and the junction held 11 bases outside the gene matches. The record originates from a study of control samples from healthy donors and cancer patients. The sequence came from a woman in her fifties or sixties in good health. Sequenced input: blood. V is TRBV7-9 and J is TRBJ2-5; TRBD1 matches 8 bases. CDR3 loop: CASSLAISGQGGETQYF. The CDR3, as DNA: TGTGCCAGCAGCTTAGCCATATCAGGACAGGGCGGGGAGACCCAGTACTTC.